This T cell receptor (beta chain) was sequenced during a study of T cell changes during pregnancy in multiple sclerosis (dated by TCRdb to between 2018 and 2021). Study-level background: The study examined how the T cell repertoire changed over the course of pregnancy in women with multiple sclerosis.

Library construction relied on the immunoSEQ multiplex PCR assay. As stored in TCRdb, this immuneACCESS dataset retains in-frame rearrangements with V and J assigned. A fraction of the clones does not appear; measured against another copy, unresolved V genes explain less than half of the discrepancy, and the remainder lacks a known reason. This sample holds 60,000 or so clones; 80% to 95% were observed only once. The ten largest clones add up to 0.85% of the sample. Via the germline V gene, CDR1 is SGHVS and CDR2 FNYEAQ. V loses 4 bases at its end and J loses 1 base; junction bases beyond the gene matches: 2. Taken from cysteine to phenylalanine, the CDR3 has 15 residues. Of the read, only the CDR3 DNA is kept; its 45 bases are in frame from base 1. With respect to this clone: The target of this receptor is not known. Base-call qualities are not available, and no considerably larger clone is one nucleotide away.

The sample was peripheral blood, taken in the first trimester of pregnancy. This sequence originates from a female donor with multiple sclerosis, enrolled in a pregnancy study. The chain uses TRBV7-6 and TRBJ1-1; TRBD1 agrees with 11 junctional bases. The CDR3 protein is CASSWGTGGNTEAFF. The DNA reads as follows: TGTGCCAGCAGCTGGGGGACAGGGGGGAACACTGAAGCTTTCTTT.